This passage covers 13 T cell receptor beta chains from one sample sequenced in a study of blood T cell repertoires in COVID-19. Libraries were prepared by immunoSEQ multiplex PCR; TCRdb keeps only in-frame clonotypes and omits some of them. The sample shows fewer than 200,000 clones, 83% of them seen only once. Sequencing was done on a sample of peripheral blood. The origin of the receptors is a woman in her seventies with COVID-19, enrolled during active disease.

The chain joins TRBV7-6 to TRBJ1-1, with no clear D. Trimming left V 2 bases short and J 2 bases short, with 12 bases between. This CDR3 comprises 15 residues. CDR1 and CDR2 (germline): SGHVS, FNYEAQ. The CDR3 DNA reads TGTGCCAGCAGCTTACATTCGGGGTCTAACACTGAAGCTTTCTTT. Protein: CASSLHSGSNTEAFF.

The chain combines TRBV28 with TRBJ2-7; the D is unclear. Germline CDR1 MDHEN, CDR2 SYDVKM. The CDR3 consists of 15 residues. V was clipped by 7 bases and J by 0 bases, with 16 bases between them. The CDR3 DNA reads TGTGCCAGCACCAAACCCCGCGGTCTCTCCTACGAGCAGTACTTC. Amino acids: CASTKPRGLSYEQYF.

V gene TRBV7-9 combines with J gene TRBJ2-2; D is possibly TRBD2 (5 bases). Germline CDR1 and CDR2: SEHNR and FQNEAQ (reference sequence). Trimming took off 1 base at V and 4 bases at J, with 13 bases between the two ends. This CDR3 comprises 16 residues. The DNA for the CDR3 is TGTGCCAGCAGCTTAGGAGTCGGGGTTGGCACCGGGGAGCTGTTTTTT. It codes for CASSLGVGVGTGELFF.

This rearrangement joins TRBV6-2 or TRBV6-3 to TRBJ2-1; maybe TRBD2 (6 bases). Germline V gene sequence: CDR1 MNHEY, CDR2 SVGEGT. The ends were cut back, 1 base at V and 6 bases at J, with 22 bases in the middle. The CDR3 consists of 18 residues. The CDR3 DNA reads TGTGCCAGCAGTTACTTGGGGCCTTCGGGAGTGGTTGGCAATGAGCAGTTCTTC. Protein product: CASSYLGPSGVVGNEQFF.

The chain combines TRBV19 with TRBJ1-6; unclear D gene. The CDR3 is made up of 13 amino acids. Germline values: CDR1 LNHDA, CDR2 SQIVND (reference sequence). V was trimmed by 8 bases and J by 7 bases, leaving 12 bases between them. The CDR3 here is CASADYPNSPLHF. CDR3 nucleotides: TGTGCCAGTGCCGACTATCCGAATTCACCCCTCCACTTT.

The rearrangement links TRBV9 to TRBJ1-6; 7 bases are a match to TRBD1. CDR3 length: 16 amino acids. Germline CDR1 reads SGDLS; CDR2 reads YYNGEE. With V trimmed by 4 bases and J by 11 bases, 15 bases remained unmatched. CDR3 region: CASSPGGTGQSTPLHF. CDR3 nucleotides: TGTGCCAGCAGCCCAGGGGGGACCGGACAGTCTACACCCCTCCACTTT.

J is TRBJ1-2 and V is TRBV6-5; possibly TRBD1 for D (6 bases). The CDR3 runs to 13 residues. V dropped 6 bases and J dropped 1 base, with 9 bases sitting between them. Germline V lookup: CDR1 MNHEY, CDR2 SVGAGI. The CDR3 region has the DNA TGTGCCAGCAGGATGGACAGTAACTATGGCTACACCTTC. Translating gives CASRMDSNYGYTF.

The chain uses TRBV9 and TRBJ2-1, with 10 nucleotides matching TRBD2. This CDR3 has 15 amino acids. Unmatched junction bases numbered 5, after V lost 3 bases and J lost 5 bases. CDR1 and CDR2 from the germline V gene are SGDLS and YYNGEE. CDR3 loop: CASSATSGIDNEQFF. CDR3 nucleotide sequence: TGTGCCAGCAGCGCTACTAGCGGGATCGACAATGAGCAGTTCTTC.

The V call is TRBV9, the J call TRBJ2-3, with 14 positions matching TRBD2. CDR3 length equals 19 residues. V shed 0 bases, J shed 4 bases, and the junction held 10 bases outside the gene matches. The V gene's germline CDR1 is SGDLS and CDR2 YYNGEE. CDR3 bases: TGTGCCAGCAGCGTAGAAGGGGGGACTAGCGGGAGTATTTCAGATACGCAGTATTTT. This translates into CASSVEGGTSGSISDTQYF.

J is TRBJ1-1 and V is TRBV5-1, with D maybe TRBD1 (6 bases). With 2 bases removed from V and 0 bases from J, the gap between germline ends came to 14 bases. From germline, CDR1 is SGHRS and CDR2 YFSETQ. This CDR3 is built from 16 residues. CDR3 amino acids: CASSLGIRGMNTEAFF. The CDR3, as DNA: TGCGCCAGCAGCTTAGGAATTAGGGGGATGAACACTGAAGCTTTCTTT.

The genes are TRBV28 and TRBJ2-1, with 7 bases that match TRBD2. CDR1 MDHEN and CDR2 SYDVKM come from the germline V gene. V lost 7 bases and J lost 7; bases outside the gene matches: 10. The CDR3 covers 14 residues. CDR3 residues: CASISRGIWNEQFF. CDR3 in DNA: TGTGCCAGCATCTCGCGGGGGATCTGGAATGAGCAGTTCTTC.

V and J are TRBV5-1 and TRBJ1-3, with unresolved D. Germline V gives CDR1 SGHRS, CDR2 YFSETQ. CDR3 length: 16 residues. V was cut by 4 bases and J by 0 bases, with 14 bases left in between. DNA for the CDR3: TGCGCCAGCAGCCTAACCGCCGTAGACTCTGGAAACACCATATATTTT. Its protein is CASSLTAVDSGNTIYF. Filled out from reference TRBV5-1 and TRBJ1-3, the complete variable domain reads KAGVTQTPRYLIKTRGQQVTLSCSPISGHRSVSWYQQTPGQGLQFLFEYFSETQRNKGNFPGRFSGRQFSNSRSEMNVSTLELGDSALYLCASSLTAVDSGNTIYFGEGSWLTVV.

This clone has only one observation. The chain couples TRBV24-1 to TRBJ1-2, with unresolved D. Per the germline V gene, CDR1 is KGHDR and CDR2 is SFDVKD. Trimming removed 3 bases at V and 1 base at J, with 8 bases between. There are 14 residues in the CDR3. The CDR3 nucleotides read TGTGCCACCAGTGATCCGACACTTAACTATGGCTACACCTTC. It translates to CATSDPTLNYGYTF.